This T cell receptor (beta chain) appears in the sequencing data of a study of blood T cell repertoires in COVID-19. About the research overall: Collection of acute and convalescent COVID-19 samples took place in the United States, Italy and Spain.

V lost 6 bases, J lost 6 bases, and 12 bases lay in between. Germline CDR1 reads ENHRY; CDR2 reads SYGVKD. The CDR3 extends over 12 amino acids. Authors' data handling: Scientists estimated how many nucleated cells there were by amplifying reference gene primers. Libraries were prepared by immunoSEQ multiplex PCR; TCRdb keeps only in-frame clonotypes and omits some of them. Clone size and the V and J calls come from that table; the DNA yielded D and trimming. The sample has about 56,000 clones, approximately 91% seen once. Sample: peripheral blood. This clonotype was sampled from a man in his fifties with active COVID-19. This chain joins TRBV10-3 and TRBJ2-7, with D perhaps TRBD2 (6 bases). CDR3 sequence (DNA): TGTGCCATCAGGGAGGGTCCGCGCGAGCAGTACTTC. It encodes CAIREGPREQYF.